This TCR beta chain was obtained from a study of human T cells and chemical hapten exposure. Study-level information: From small differences in pooled library volume came most of the variation in per-sample TCR yields. Study-level findings and limits: Sensitizing with DPC caused no change in TCRs above 1 in 1000 frequency.

Sequencing started from total RNA isolated from unfractionated whole blood. The library gave individual cDNA molecules unique molecular identifiers. In the original workflow: A typical sample had roughly 96,000 TCRs, with about 20,000 to 750,000 overall. TCRdb re-analysed the 5' RACE reads in MiXCR, keeping a single row per CDR3 protein. The V and J calls follow TCRdb's processing rather than the paper's. The table has about 80,000 distinct CDR3 sequences, 15% to 20% seen once. Trimming took 7 bases from V and 2 from J, leaving 14 bases between them. This CDR3 has 14 amino acids. From germline, CDR1 is LGHDT and CDR2 YNNKEL (reference sequence). Of note for this clonotype: Its target is not known.

The chain employs TRBV3-1 and TRBJ1-1, with D possibly being TRBD1 (6 bases). This TCR derives from a female donor in good health. The CDR3 sequence is CASTTGQHNTEAFF. CDR3 nucleotide sequence: TGTGCCAGCACCACGGGACAACACAACACTGAAGCTTTCTTT.